This entry features one TCR beta chain sequence. Its antigen is not known. Researchers ran the PCR with 60 Vbeta and 13 Jbeta primers. Using immunoSEQ multiplex PCR, the repertoire was profiled, and TCRdb retains in-frame clones only, with some absent. The table lists fewer than 100,000 clones, less than 80% of them singletons, with about 2% in the top ten. This record belongs to a study of cytomegalovirus exposure and HLA in healthy donors. Overall study context: HLA-typed donors were the source of about 85 million unique TCRs held in an early data release. Overall study findings and caveats: What a later analysis showed was that several of the most significant clusters appeared linked to common viral pathogens. Within an earlier analysis, most TCR beta V segments proved productive either about 90% or about 30% of the time. Specificity of a few CMV-associated chains for CMV antigens was verified in vitro.

Trimming removed 1 base from V and 0 bases from J; junction bases left unmatched: 6. Per the germline V gene, CDR1 is SSHAT and CDR2 is FNYEAQ (reference sequence). The CDR3 spans 18 residues. V is TRBV7-7 and J is TRBJ2-1; TRBD2 matches 10 bases. Sequencing used PBMCs. The receptor was derived from a man aged 35-49 years in good health and CMV-seronegative. The CDR3: CASSLGLAGASSYNEQFF. The CDR3 coding sequence is TGTGCCAGCAGCTTAGGGCTAGCGGGGGCGAGCTCCTACAATGAGCAGTTCTTC.